These 29 T cell receptor beta chains came from one sample sequenced in a study of CD8 T cells in Susac syndrome. Random hexamers were used to reverse transcribe the RNA input (roughly 0.5 to 1 ug). TCRdb re-called the immunoSEQ multiplex PCR reads through MiXCR, storing one row per CDR3 protein. The table includes under 150,000 distinct CDR3 sequences, about 90% detected once. Sequencing input: CD8+ T cells from PBMCs. These receptors originate from a human donor with multiple sclerosis.

The rearrangement joins TRBV6-5 to TRBJ1-2; D unclear. Looked up from germline, CDR1 is MNHEY and CDR2 is SVGAGI. CDR3 length equals 15 residues. Deletions cut 8 bases from V and 5 bases from J, with 21 bases between. The chain's CDR3 is CASRTLGSIYYGYTF. The CDR3, as DNA: TGTGCCAGCCGAACCTTGGGCAGTATTTATTATGGCTACACCTTC.

This rearrangement joins TRBV27 to TRBJ2-7; 10 bases align to TRBD1. Losses at the gene ends were 4 bases for V and 7 bases for J; bases not matched to a gene: 4. Germline loops: CDR1 MNHEY, CDR2 SMNVEV (reference sequence). There are 13 residues in the CDR3. DNA for the CDR3: TGTGCCAGCAGTTCGACAGGGGGCAATGAGCAGTACTTC. Its protein is CASSSTGGNEQYF.

V and J are TRBV7-2 and TRBJ1-2; no definite D call. With 1 base removed from V and 8 bases from J, the gap between germline ends came to 11 bases. The CDR3 totals 13 residues. Germline loops: CDR1 SGHTA, CDR2 FQGNSA. CDR3 DNA sequence: TGTGCCAGCAGCTTAGATCGCCGGCGGGGCTACACCTTC. Amino acid sequence: CASSLDRRRGYTF.

This chain joins TRBV7-2 and TRBJ2-5; TRBD2 agrees at 11 bases. The CDR3 loop spans 14 amino acids. V lost 5 bases to trimming and J lost 5 bases; unmatched junction nucleotides: 4. Germline lookup yields CDR1 SGHTA and CDR2 FQGNSA. CDR3 in amino acids: CASSTGTSGETQYF. The CDR3, as DNA: TGTGCCAGCAGCACTGGGACTAGCGGTGAGACCCAGTACTTC. The full variable domain, with the rest looked up from reference TRBV7-2 and TRBJ2-5, is GAGVSQSPSNKVTEKGKDVELRCDPISGHTALYWYRQSLGQGLEFLIYFQGNSAPDKSGLPSDRFSAERTGGSVSTLTIQRTQQEDSAVYLCASSTGTSGETQYFGPGTRLLVL.

This clonotype was seen only once. The chain combines TRBV4-1 with TRBJ2-2; perhaps TRBD2 as D (5 bases). Trimming removed 8 bases from V and 5 bases from J, with 15 bases in between. The CDR3 runs to 14 residues. The germline V gene has CDR1 MGHRA and CDR2 YSYEKL. As DNA, the CDR3 is TGCGCCAGCGGTCTAAACGGCGGGACCGGGGAGCTGTTTTTT. This encodes CASGLNGGTGELFF.

The J gene is TRBJ2-7, the V gene TRBV6-5; either TRBD1 or TRBD2 may supply D (5 bases each). Germline CDR1 and CDR2: MNHEY and SVGAGI. This CDR3 has 12 residues. V was trimmed by 2 bases and J by 6 bases, leaving 8 bases between them. CDR3 protein: CASSYGAGEQYF. CDR3 DNA: TGTGCCAGCAGTTACGGGGCGGGCGAGCAGTACTTC.

This chain links TRBV6-5 with TRBJ2-3; D is ambiguous. The germline V and J ends were trimmed by 6 bases and 0 bases, with 7 bases remaining between them. The CDR3 is made up of 13 amino acids. Germline lookup yields CDR1 MNHEY and CDR2 SVGAGI. For the CDR3, the DNA is TGTGCCAGCAGCAAGGGTAGCACAGATACGCAGTATTTT. This codes for CASSKGSTDTQYF.

The chain carries TRBV6-1 and TRBJ2-7; no firm D call. CDR3 size: 10 residues. Per the germline V gene, CDR1 is MNHNS and CDR2 is SASEGT. The ends were cut back, 6 bases at V and 3 bases at J, with 3 bases in the middle. The CDR3 here is CASRGYEQYF. CDR3 sequence (DNA): TGTGCCAGCAGAGGCTACGAGCAGTACTTC.

The genes are TRBV28 and TRBJ1-5, with D possibly being TRBD1 (6 bases). Germline loops: CDR1 MDHEN, CDR2 SYDVKM. This CDR3 has 15 residues. V lost 6 bases and J lost 0, with 12 bases in between. CDR3 protein: CASSSGVDSNQPQHF. CDR3 nucleotides: TGTGCCAGCAGCTCAGGGGTGGATAGCAATCAGCCCCAGCATTTT. The full variable domain, rest sourced from reference TRBV28 and TRBJ1-5, is DVKVTQSSRYLVKRTGEKVFLECVQDMDHENMFWYRQDPGLGLRLIYFSYDVKMKEKGDIPEGYSVSREKKERFSLILESASTNQTSMYLCASSSGVDSNQPQHFGDGTRLSIL.

The chain joins TRBV30 to TRBJ2-7; 8 bases agree with TRBD2. V trimming: 5 bases; J trimming: 6 bases; junction bases outside the gene matches: 15. Germline assignment: CDR1 GTSNPN and CDR2 SVGIG (reference sequence). The CDR3 runs 15 residues. Written as DNA, the CDR3 is TGTGCCTGGTGGACCCCCGGGGGACTAGTCAGCGAGCAGTACTTC. This sequence encodes CAWWTPGGLVSEQYF. Full variable domain (missing parts from reference TRBV30 and TRBJ2-7): SQTIHQWPATLVQPVGSPLSLECTVEGTSNPNLYWYRQAAGRGLQLLFYSVGIGQISSEVPQNLSASRPQDRQFILSSKKLLLSDSGFYLCAWWTPGGLVSEQYFGPGTRLTVT.

V and J are TRBV29-1 and TRBJ2-2; D is undetermined. The CDR3 covers 12 residues. Germline V gives CDR1 SQVTM, CDR2 ANQGSEA. Between the trimmed V and J ends, which lost 6 bases and 0 bases, there was a span of 5 bases. The CDR3 bases are TGCAGCGTACAGCCGAACACCGGGGAGCTGTTTTTT. Its protein is CSVQPNTGELFF.

The rearrangement joins TRBV29-1 to TRBJ2-1; no clear D. CDR3 length: 11 residues. Germline CDR1 reads SQVTM; CDR2 reads ANQGSEA. V was cut by 6 bases and J by 9 bases, with 12 bases left in between. The CDR3 coding sequence is TGCAGCGTCGTCATACTGGGTGAGCAGTTCTTC. This gives the protein CSVVILGEQFF.

V and J are TRBV3-1 and TRBJ2-6; D remains unclear. The CDR3 totals 18 residues. V gave up 0 bases and J gave up 5 bases, with 17 bases separating them. Germline loops: CDR1 LGHDT, CDR2 YNNKEL (reference sequence). CDR3 amino acids: CASSQDRYGSFWANVLTF. The CDR3 DNA reads as TGTGCCAGCAGCCAAGATAGGTACGGCTCGTTCTGGGCCAACGTCCTGACTTTC.

The J gene is TRBJ2-7, the V gene TRBV2; TRBD2 matches 12 bases. CDR3 length: 15 amino acids. The junction had 2 bases not matched to a gene; V was cut back by 5 bases and J by 0 bases. CDR1 SNHLY and CDR2 FYNNEI come from the germline V gene. The CDR3 DNA reads TGTGCCAGCAGTCCGACTAGCGGGAGCTCCTACGAGCAGTACTTC. Protein product: CASSPTSGSSYEQYF.

The chain uses TRBV5-1 and TRBJ2-1; D might be TRBD1 or TRBD2, each matching 7 bases. With 1 base removed from V and 2 bases from J, the gap between germline ends came to 13 bases. Germline V gives CDR1 SGHRS, CDR2 YFSETQ. The CDR3 runs 16 residues. CDR3 amino acids: CASSLPGGGPYNEQFF. CDR3 bases: TGCGCCAGCAGCTTGCCAGGGGGGGGCCCCTACAATGAGCAGTTCTTC. The full variable domain, with the rest looked up from reference TRBV5-1 and TRBJ2-1, is KAGVTQTPRYLIKTRGQQVTLSCSPISGHRSVSWYQQTPGQGLQFLFEYFSETQRNKGNFPGRFSGRQFSNSRSEMNVSTLELGDSALYLCASSLPGGGPYNEQFFGPGTRLTVL.

The chain has TRBV2 and TRBJ2-1; 14 nucleotides align to TRBD2. CDR3 length: 15 amino acids. Unmatched junction bases numbered 6, after V lost 6 bases and J lost 8 bases. The germline V gene encodes CDR1 SNHLY and CDR2 FYNNEI. The CDR3 is CASRGLAGDLHEQFF. The CDR3 DNA reads TGTGCCAGCAGGGGACTAGCGGGAGACCTCCATGAGCAGTTCTTC.

The chain uses TRBV29-1 and TRBJ1-1, with D unresolved. V lost 2 bases to trimming and J lost 1 base, with 8 bases between them. In germline, CDR1 is SQVTM, CDR2 ANQGSEA. CDR3 length: 13 residues. The CDR3 DNA follows: TGCAGCGTTGAACCGTCCCAGAACACTGAAGCTTTCTTT. It specifies CSVEPSQNTEAFF. The full variable domain, its missing parts supplied by reference TRBV29-1 and TRBJ1-1, is SAVISQKPSRDICQRGTSLTIQCQVDSQVTMMFWYRQQPGQSLTLIATANQGSEATYESGFVIDKFPISRPNLTFSTLTVSNMSPEDSSIYLCSVEPSQNTEAFFGQGTRLTVV.

V is TRBV28 and J is TRBJ2-7; D gene uncertain. The CDR3 contains 14 residues. CDR1 is MDHEN, CDR2 SYDVKM, per germline. V shed 7 bases and J shed 2 bases, with 15 bases lying between them. CDR3 sequence (DNA): TGTGCCAGCACCCAGCCGCTCTCGACCTACGAGCAGTACTTC. As protein: CASTQPLSTYEQYF.

V and J are TRBV7-2 and TRBJ2-7, with a tentative D call TRBD2 (6 bases). The CDR3 covers 15 residues. Germline loops: CDR1 SGHTA, CDR2 FQGNSA. Trimming left V 3 bases short and J 6 bases short, with 18 bases between. CDR3 nucleotides: TGTGCCAGCAGCTTGTTGGTCTGGACCGGGGGCGAGCAGTACTTC. Its translation is CASSLLVWTGGEQYF. The entire variable domain, with the rest obtained from reference TRBV7-2 and TRBJ2-7, is as follows: GAGVSQSPSNKVTEKGKDVELRCDPISGHTALYWYRQSLGQGLEFLIYFQGNSAPDKSGLPSDRFSAERTGGSVSTLTIQRTQQEDSAVYLCASSLLVWTGGEQYFGPGTRLTVT.

The V gene is TRBV18, the J gene TRBJ1-1, with a tentative D call TRBD1 (5 bases). V lost 3 bases, J lost 3 bases, and 11 bases lay in between. The CDR3 spans 14 residues. Germline V CDR1 and CDR2: KGHSH, LQKENI. The CDR3 loop is CASSPAGLYTEAFF. For the CDR3, the DNA is TGTGCCAGCTCACCGGCAGGGCTATACACTGAAGCTTTCTTT.

This clonotype occurred a few times. The CDR3 spells CASSQEDYEQYF. CDR3 sequence (DNA): TGTGCCAGCTCACAAGAGGACTACGAGCAGTACTTC. This chain uses TRBV18 with TRBJ2-7; D is uncertain. The germline V gene has CDR1 KGHSH and CDR2 LQKENI. V dropped 4 bases and J dropped 3 bases, with 7 bases sitting between them. The CDR3 loop spans 12 amino acids.

The gene calls are TRBV6-5 and TRBJ1-2, with D unresolved. CDR1 and CDR2 (germline): MNHEY, SVGAGI. This CDR3 is 13 amino acids long. V lost 6 bases and J lost 7, with 15 bases in between. The DNA for the CDR3 is TGTGCCAGCAGAAGGTTCCCCCATAGTGGCTACACCTTC. It codes for CASRRFPHSGYTF.

This clonotype showed up just once. The V and J genes are TRBV7-2 and TRBJ2-7, with a possible D match to TRBD1 (5 bases). The V gene lost 5 bases and the J gene lost 1 base, with 15 bases spanning the gap. The CDR3 consists of 15 residues. CDR1 and CDR2 from the germline V gene are SGHTA and FQGNSA. The CDR3: CASSLGPQWSYEQYF. The CDR3 DNA reads as TGTGCCAGCAGCCTGGGGCCCCAGTGGTCCTACGAGCAGTACTTC.

This rearrangement joins TRBV4-1 to TRBJ1-5; D ambiguous. The CDR3 is 15 residues long. Germline CDR1 MGHRA, CDR2 YSYEKL. Trimming took off 1 base at V and 3 bases at J, with 10 bases between the two ends. The CDR3, as DNA: TGCGCCAGCAGCCAAGTCGAGAGCCACAATCAGCCCCAGCATTTT. As protein: CASSQVESHNQPQHF.

The chain recombines TRBV27 with TRBJ2-2, with unresolved D. Trimming removed 0 bases at V and 6 bases at J, with 5 bases between. The CDR3 loop spans 13 amino acids. Germline CDR1 MNHEY, CDR2 SMNVEV (reference sequence). For the CDR3, the DNA is TGTGCCAGCAGTTTATCGAGCGCCGGGGAGCTGTTTTTT. Protein product: CASSLSSAGELFF.

The gene calls are TRBV9 and TRBJ2-7; D may be TRBD2 (6 bases). V lost 5 bases to trimming and J lost 3 bases, with 12 bases between them. Germline V gene sequence: CDR1 SGDLS, CDR2 YYNGEE. The CDR3 extends over 13 amino acids. The CDR3 loop is CASSAGTYYEQYF. The CDR3 nucleotides read TGTGCCAGCAGTGCGGGGACTTACTACGAGCAGTACTTC.

The chain employs TRBV12-3 or TRBV12-4 and TRBJ2-5; no definite D call. The CDR3 loop spans 12 amino acids. V was cut by 3 bases and J by 5 bases, with 7 bases left in between. The CDR3 coding sequence is TGTGCCAGCAGTTTGAACGGGGAGACCCAGTACTTC. It specifies CASSLNGETQYF.

The V and J genes are TRBV6-5 and TRBJ1-2; TRBD1 matches at 9 bases. Trimming removed 5 bases from V and 4 bases from J; junction bases left unmatched: 8. This CDR3 comprises 15 residues. CDR1 is MNHEY and CDR2 is SVGAGI in the germline V gene. The CDR3 DNA follows: TGTGCCAGCAGTAACAGACAGGGGGTCCGCTATGGCTACACCTTC. Translating it yields CASSNRQGVRYGYTF.

The J gene is TRBJ1-2, the V gene TRBV7-8; 10 bases agree with TRBD1. CDR3 length: 15 residues. Germline loops: CDR1 SGHVS, CDR2 FQNEAQ. The V segment lost 5 bases and the J segment 4 bases; nucleotides outside the gene matches: 7. The CDR3, as DNA: TGTGCCAGCAGCCATCCGGGACAGGGGAGCTATGGCTACACCTTC. Translated: CASSHPGQGSYGYTF.